The rows below give T cell receptor beta chains drawn from one sample of a study of shared clonotypes between healthy human individuals. The table came from immunoSEQ multiplex PCR; TCRdb's copy has only in-frame clones and leaves some out. The sample shows over 300,000 clones, more than 75% of them seen only once. Sequenced input: memory CD8+ T cells sorted from blood. The source of these receptors is a man aged 18 to 29 in good health. CDR3s include the opening cysteine and the closing phenylalanine or tryptophan. Fields, in order: CDR3 protein, CDR3 DNA, J gene, clone size, V gene, D gene. D genes are given only for firm matches. A row's size may be missing; if present it is once, few, many or a size class.

CASSPWDFNPTDTQYF | TGTGCCAGCAGCCCGTGGGACTTTAACCCCACAGATACGCAGTATTTT | TRBJ2-3 | once | TRBV5-6 | NA
CASSDLTRRDGYTF | TGTGCCAGCAGTGACCTCACAAGGCGTGATGGCTACACCTTC | TRBJ1-2 | NA | TRBV6-5 | NA
CASSLGGYKEKLFF | TGTGCCAGCAGCTTAGGGGGGTATAAAGAAAAACTGTTTTTT | TRBJ1-4 | once | TRBV13 | NA
CARGTACTDTQYF | TGTGCCCGTGGCACAGCCTGCACAGATACGCAGTATTTT | TRBJ2-3 | NA | TRBV27 | NA
CASSLLRQGPYEQYF | TGTGCCAGCTCACTGCTACGCCAGGGGCCCTACGAGCAGTACTTC | TRBJ2-7 | NA | TRBV18 | NA
CASRSLRRGGAETQYF | TGCGCCAGCAGGAGCCTTAGGAGGGGGGGGGCAGAGACCCAGTACTTC | TRBJ2-5 | NA | TRBV10-2 | NA
CASSLSPRGGSYEQYF | TGTGCCAGCAGCTTAAGCCCGCGGGGTGGCTCCTACGAGCAGTACTTC | TRBJ2-7 | NA | TRBV13 | NA
CASSQEPWTSDYNEQFF | TGCGCCAGCAGCCAAGAACCCTGGACTAGCGATTACAATGAGCAGTTCTTC | TRBJ2-1 | NA | TRBV4-1 | TRBD2
CASRPGGGLNSPLHF | TGTGCCAGCAGGCCGGGGGGGGGTCTTAATTCACCCCTCCACTTT | TRBJ1-6 | NA | TRBV6-6 | NA
CSVESARESSYEQYF | TGCAGCGTTGAATCGGCCAGGGAGAGCTCCTACGAGCAGTACTTC | TRBJ2-7 | few | TRBV29-1 | NA
CASSLGTSTYEQFF | TGTGCCAGCAGCTTAGGGACTAGTACTTATGAGCAGTTCTTC | TRBJ2-1 | NA | TRBV5-6 | TRBD2
CASIVLGSRTEAFF | TGTGCCAGCATTGTCCTTGGGTCCCGCACTGAAGCTTTCTTT | TRBJ1-1 | NA | TRBV5-6 | NA
CASSFGTANTEAFF | TGCGCCAGCAGCTTTGGGACAGCTAACACTGAAGCTTTCTTT | TRBJ1-1 | NA | TRBV5-1 | TRBD1
CASSQTLSSNQPQHF | TGTGCCAGCAGCCAAACCCTCAGTAGCAATCAGCCCCAGCATTTT | TRBJ1-5 | NA | TRBV6-5 | NA
CATSRVWGETQYF | TGTGCCACCAGCAGAGTGTGGGGAGAGACCCAGTACTTC | TRBJ2-5 | NA | TRBV15 | NA
CASSLAILLAGGQETQYF | TGTGCCAGCAGCTTGGCCATCCTACTAGCGGGGGGACAAGAGACCCAGTACTTC | TRBJ2-5 | NA | TRBV5-6 | TRBD2
CASSILGDGYTF | TGTGCCAGTAGTATCTTAGGGGATGGCTACACCTTC | TRBJ1-2 | NA | TRBV19 | NA
CASSLVGGAPDEQFF | TGTGCCAGCAGCTTAGTAGGGGGGGCCCCCGATGAGCAGTTCTTC | TRBJ2-1 | once | TRBV11-2 | NA
CASSFGTLSSYEQYF | TGCGCCAGCAGCTTCGGGACTCTAAGCTCCTACGAGCAGTACTTC | TRBJ2-7 | few | TRBV5-1 | NA
CASSDWKLWAFF | TGTGCCAGCAGTGATTGGAAACTCTGGGCTTTCTTT | TRBJ1-1 | NA | TRBV2 | NA
CASSQEGRGWRGYTF | TGTGCCAGCAGCCAAGAAGGACGGGGTTGGCGCGGCTACACCTTC | TRBJ1-2 | NA | TRBV14 | NA
CAWSLTGADTQYF | TGTGCCTGGAGCCTGACTGGGGCAGATACGCAGTATTTT | TRBJ2-3 | NA | TRBV30 | NA
CASSQDSRGFETQYF | TGCGCCAGCAGCCAAGACTCCCGGGGATTCGAGACCCAGTACTTC | TRBJ2-5 | few | TRBV4-3 | NA
CASSVGTGGYYGYTF | TGCGCCAGCAGCGTCGGGACAGGGGGATACTATGGCTACACCTTC | TRBJ1-2 | NA | TRBV5-1 | TRBD1
CASSGPDGGGNTIYF | TGTGCCAGCAGCGGACCCGACGGGGGTGGAAACACCATATATTTT | TRBJ1-3 | NA | TRBV7-9 | NA
CASSQMLRGHYGYTF | TGTGCCAGCAGCCAAATGCTCAGGGGGCACTATGGCTACACCTTC | TRBJ1-2 | NA | TRBV7-8 | TRBD1
CASSLYIRVNTGELFF | TGTGCCAGCAGCTTGTATATCAGGGTGAACACCGGGGAGCTGTTTTTT | TRBJ2-2 | NA | TRBV5-5 | NA
CASSFTPGQGTGANVLTF | TGTGCCAGCAGTTTCACTCCGGGACAGGGGACCGGGGCCAACGTCCTGACTTTC | TRBJ2-6 | NA | TRBV28 | TRBD1
CATRRAEQYF | TGTGCCACCCGCAGGGCCGAGCAGTACTTC | TRBJ2-7 | once | TRBV28 | NA
CASSTSTEESSYNSPLHF | TGTGCCAGCAGCACCTCGACAGAGGAGAGCTCCTATAATTCACCCCTCCACTTT | TRBJ1-6 | few | TRBV7-8 | NA
CASSFSDNEKLFF | TGTGCCAGCAGCTTTTCCGATAATGAAAAACTGTTTTTT | TRBJ1-4 | NA | TRBV7-9 | NA
CASSEIGVGYGYTF | TGTGCCAGCAGTGAAATTGGGGTTGGCTATGGCTACACCTTC | TRBJ1-2 | NA | TRBV25-1 | NA
CASSEAGGRNSPLHF | TGTGCCAGCAGTGAAGCAGGGGGACGGAATTCACCCCTCCACTTT | TRBJ1-6 | NA | TRBV6-1 | NA
CATSLRDRGRLQTQYF | TGTGCCACCTCGCTCAGGGACAGGGGAAGGTTGCAGACCCAGTACTTC | TRBJ2-5 | NA | TRBV10-3 | TRBD1
CAISESGRETQYF | TGTGCCATCAGTGAATCAGGTCGAGAGACCCAGTACTTC | TRBJ2-5 | NA | TRBV10-3 | NA
CASSKGSHQPQHF | TGTGCCAGCAGTAAGGGTTCTCATCAGCCCCAGCATTTT | TRBJ1-5 | NA | TRBV27 | NA
CASSGDVRLYGYTF | TGTGCCAGCAGTGGAGACGTCCGACTCTATGGCTACACCTTC | TRBJ1-2 | NA | TRBV2 | NA
CASSQAVRTGQYEQYF | TGCGCCAGCAGCCAAGCCGTACGGACAGGGCAGTACGAGCAGTACTTC | TRBJ2-7 | NA | TRBV4-1 | TRBD1
CASSQTGTSGIDEQFF | TGCGCCAGCAGCCAGACCGGGACTAGCGGGATCGATGAGCAGTTCTTC | TRBJ2-1 | NA | TRBV4-3 | TRBD2
CASSEVTYPPGYTF | TGTGCCAGCAGTGAAGTGACCTATCCCCCTGGCTACACCTTC | TRBJ1-2 | NA | TRBV2 | NA
CASSYQGDTNEKLFF | TGCGCCAGCAGCTATCAGGGGGACACTAATGAAAAACTGTTTTTT | TRBJ1-4 | NA | TRBV4-1 | TRBD1
CASSQVPGHFITMRGYTF | TGCGCCAGCAGCCAAGTTCCGGGACACTTTATCACTATGCGGGGCTACACCTTC | TRBJ1-2 | NA | TRBV4-3 | NA
CASSLSPYYEQYF | TGCGCCAGCAGCTTAAGTCCATACTACGAGCAGTACTTC | TRBJ2-7 | NA | TRBV5-1 | NA
CASTLMTVDNSPLHF | TGTGCCAGCACCCTCATGACCGTAGATAATTCACCCCTCCACTTT | TRBJ1-6 | NA | TRBV6-1 | NA
CASSGGQVYQETQYF | TGTGCCAGCTCGGGGGGACAGGTGTACCAAGAGACCCAGTACTTC | TRBJ2-5 | once | TRBV18 | TRBD1
CATAEALISSYNEQFF | TGTGCCACCGCAGAGGCCCTAATTAGCTCCTACAATGAGCAGTTCTTC | TRBJ2-1 | few | TRBV15 | NA
CAWSVILAGGPGEQFF | TGTGCCTGGAGTGTAATTCTAGCGGGAGGGCCGGGTGAGCAGTTCTTC | TRBJ2-1 | NA | TRBV30 | TRBD2
CASIPTGVDPYNEQFF | TGTGCCAGTATTCCCACCGGGGTGGACCCCTACAATGAGCAGTTCTTC | TRBJ2-1 | many | TRBV19 | NA
CASSFLGLADFGNEQFF | TGCGCCAGCAGCTTCCTGGGACTAGCGGATTTTGGGAATGAGCAGTTCTTC | TRBJ2-1 | NA | TRBV5-1 | TRBD2
CASSQTSGSYNEQFF | TGCGCCAGCAGCCAAACTAGCGGGAGCTACAATGAGCAGTTCTTC | TRBJ2-1 | NA | TRBV4-3 | TRBD2
CASTTGAASPLHF | TGTGCCAGCACGACAGGGGCGGCTTCACCCCTCCACTTT | TRBJ1-6 | few | TRBV19 | TRBD1
CASSLGTGGPYEQYF | TGTGCCAGCAGCTTGGGGACAGGGGGCCCCTACGAGCAGTACTTC | TRBJ2-7 | NA | TRBV11-3 | TRBD1
CASSERTEYNSPLHF | TGTGCCAGCAGCGAAAGGACCGAGTATAATTCACCCCTCCACTTT | TRBJ1-6 | few | TRBV7-9 | NA
CASSLGDANTEAFF | TGTGCCAGCAGCTTGGGGGATGCGAACACTGAAGCTTTCTTT | TRBJ1-1 | NA | TRBV7-6 | NA